Listed below are T cell receptor beta chains from one sample, sequenced in a study of T cells in narcolepsy. Assay: immunoSEQ multiplex PCR; the TCRdb copy retains only in-frame clones and omits some. The sample consists of around 30,000 clones, approximately 80% of them appearing once. The sample taken for sequencing was memory (CD45RA-) CD4+ T cells from blood. The receptors here all came from a human donor in good health. Each CDR3 is given with its conserved first and last residue. The D gene is left open where the match is weak. Expanded clones get a size class; other rows say once, few or many, or leave the size out.

TRBV25-1,TRBD1,TRBJ2-7,NA,CASTRTGDGEQYF,TGTGCCAGCACTCGGACAGGGGATGGCGAGCAGTACTTC
TRBV2,TRBD1,TRBJ2-5,NA,CASRDRRETQYF,TGTGCCAGCAGGGACAGGAGAGAGACCCAGTACTTC
TRBV9,TRBD2,TRBJ2-5,NA,CASSLGTSGGQETQYF,TGTGCCAGCAGCCTCGGGACTAGCGGAGGGCAAGAGACCCAGTACTTC
TRBV6-1,NA,TRBJ2-7,NA,CASSPRQQWAYEQYF,TGTGCCAGCAGCCCTAGACAGCAATGGGCTTACGAGCAGTACTTC
TRBV2,TRBD1,TRBJ2-4,NA,CASRQGASKNIQYF,TGTGCCAGCAGACAGGGGGCGTCTAAAAACATTCAGTACTTC
TRBV6-1,NA,TRBJ1-6,NA,CASSEGLDSPLHF,TGTGCCAGCAGTGAAGGGTTGGATTCACCCCTCCACTTT
TRBV7-9,NA,TRBJ1-3,once,CASSLTSPTGNTIYF,TGTGCCAGCAGCTTAACCTCCCCCACTGGAAACACCATATATTTT
TRBV6-9,TRBD2,TRBJ2-7,NA,CASSWFGSGGARYEQYF,TGTGCCAGCAGTTGGTTTGGGAGCGGGGGGGCTCGGTACGAGCAGTACTTC
TRBV6-6,NA,TRBJ1-4,NA,CASSYRGSNEKLFF,TGTGCCAGCAGTTACAGGGGGAGTAATGAAAAACTGTTTTTT
TRBV19,NA,TRBJ1-2,NA,CARRKGSGTCGYTF,TGTGCCAGGAGAAAAGGGTCAGGGACCTGTGGCTACACCTTC